This TCR beta chain was found in a study of cytomegalovirus exposure and HLA in healthy donors. Clones were read by immunoSEQ multiplex PCR, and TCRdb kept only the in-frame ones, dropping some. The sample includes more than 85,000 clones, roughly 90% of them seen just once. Germline V gene lookup returns CDR1 LNHNV and CDR2 YYDKDF (reference sequence). The CDR3 extends over 15 amino acids. With 3 bases removed from V and 4 bases from J, the gap between germline ends came to 15 bases. This clone occurred once. Sequenced input: PBMCs. The sequence derives from a woman between 18 and 30 years old in good health and CMV-seronegative. The chain uses TRBV15 and TRBJ1-2; D unresolved. CDR3 coding DNA: TGTGCCACCAGCAGCTCCGGGTCCACCTTCTATGGCTACACCTTC. Translation gives CATSSSGSTFYGYTF.